This entry is about one T cell receptor beta chain. The method was immunoSEQ multiplex PCR; TCRdb's version includes in-frame clones alone and lacks a portion of them. This repertoire shows around 95,000 clones, approximately 94% found once; its top ten account for 1% to 1.5%. These data are taken from a study of siplizumab effects on memory and regulatory T cells. The CDR3 extends over 17 amino acids. CDR1 is LGHNA and CDR2 is YNFKEQ in the germline V gene. The ends were cut back, 0 bases at V and 1 base at J, with 12 bases in the middle. The sample was non-Treg CD4+ T cells sorted from blood. The source of this sequence is a human donor in good health. This chain connects TRBV4-2 to TRBJ2-2; D remains unclear. As DNA, the CDR3 is TGTGCCAGCAGCCAAGATCTGGTGGATCTGAACACCGGGGAGCTGTTTTTT. Protein sequence: CASSQDLVDLNTGELFF.